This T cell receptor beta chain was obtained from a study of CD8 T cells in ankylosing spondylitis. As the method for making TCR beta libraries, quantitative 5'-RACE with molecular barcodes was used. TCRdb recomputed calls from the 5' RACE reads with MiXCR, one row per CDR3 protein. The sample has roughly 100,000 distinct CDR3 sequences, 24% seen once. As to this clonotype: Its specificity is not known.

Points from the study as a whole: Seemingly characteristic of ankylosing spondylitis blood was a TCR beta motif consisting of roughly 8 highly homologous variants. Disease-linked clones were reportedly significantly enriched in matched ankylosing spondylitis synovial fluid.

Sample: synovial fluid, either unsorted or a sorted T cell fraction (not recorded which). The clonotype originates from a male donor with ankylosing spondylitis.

The CDR3 coding sequence is TGTGCCAGCAGCCGGGATGTGGGCAATCAGCCCCAGCATTTT. It encodes CASSRDVGNQPQHF. The V and J genes are TRBV7-2 and TRBJ1-5; D gene ambiguous. Trimming left V 5 bases short and J 2 bases short, with 10 bases between. The germline CDR1 and CDR2 sequences are SGHTA and FQGNSA. CDR3 size: 14 residues.